These 22 T cell receptor beta chains were all obtained from the same sample, sequenced in a study of blood T cell repertoires in COVID-19 (dated by TCRdb to the early 2020s). Preparation of the library involved the immunoSEQ multiplex PCR assay. TCRdb took this table from immuneACCESS and kept in-frame rearrangements with V and J called. Such tables lack part of the clones; where checked against another copy, unresolved V genes explain under half of the gap, and the rest is unexplained. A total of 150,000 to 200,000 clones appear in this sample, around 77% of them only once. The leading ten clones occupy around 2.8% of the sample. Sequencing was done on a sample of peripheral blood. The receptors shown here come from a man between 70 and 80 years old with acute or convalescent COVID-19.

V usage is TRBV28 and J usage is TRBJ1-5; 11 bases are a match to TRBD1. V was clipped by 4 bases and J by 6 bases; unmatched bases: 5. The CDR3 contains 15 residues. CDR1 MDHEN and CDR2 SYDVKM come from the germline V gene. Here the CDR3 DNA reads TGTGCCAGCAGTTCGGGACAGGGGGAGGGTCAGCCCCAGCATTTT. Translated, it gives CASSSGQGEGQPQHF.

The rearrangement joins TRBV11-1 to TRBJ2-3; D is possibly TRBD2 (6 bases). V gave up 0 bases and J gave up 3 bases, with 7 bases separating them. The germline CDR1 and CDR2 sequences are SGHAT and FQDESV (reference sequence). CDR3 length: 14 amino acids. CDR3 region: CASSLAGGTDTQYF. The CDR3 DNA is TGTGCCAGCAGCTTAGCGGGGGGTACAGATACGCAGTATTTT.

The chain is built from TRBV6-5 and TRBJ1-5, with D hard to call. The CDR3 sequence is 15 residues long. CDR1 is MNHEY and CDR2 is SVGAGI in the germline V gene. V was pared by 6 bases and J by 6 bases, with 18 bases between. CDR3: CASSTSGRGSQPQHF. CDR3 DNA sequence: TGTGCCAGCAGCACTTCGGGGAGAGGGAGTCAGCCCCAGCATTTT.

The gene calls are TRBV28 and TRBJ2-1, with 12 bases aligning to TRBD2. CDR3 size: 16 residues. CDR1 and CDR2 (germline): MDHEN, SYDVKM. Trimming at V came to 5 bases and at J to 3 bases, leaving 5 bases not matched to a gene. The CDR3 DNA reads TGTGCCAGCAGTGCGGGACTAGCGGGCTTCTACAATGAGCAGTTCTTC. Amino acids: CASSAGLAGFYNEQFF.

The chain links TRBV4-1 to TRBJ2-1; TRBD2 matches 11 bases. The CDR3 is 16 amino acids. Germline assignment: CDR1 MGHRA and CDR2 YSYEKL. The junction had 6 bases not matched to a gene; V was cut back by 4 bases and J by 4 bases. CDR3 sequence: CASSPPTSGIYNEQFF. DNA for the CDR3: TGCGCCAGCAGCCCCCCGACTAGCGGGATATACAATGAGCAGTTCTTC.

The V gene is TRBV7-9, the J gene TRBJ2-7; 7 positions match TRBD2. The length of the CDR3 is 15 residues. Germline V gene sequence: CDR1 SEHNR, CDR2 FQNEAQ (reference sequence). V trimming: 5 bases; J trimming: 4 bases; junction bases outside the gene matches: 11. CDR3 nucleotides: TGTGCCAGCAGCCGGGGGTGGCGGGAGCTATACGAGCAGTACTTC. As protein: CASSRGWRELYEQYF.

The chain recombines TRBV6-5 with TRBJ1-3, with 8 nucleotides matching TRBD1. Trimming took 8 bases from V and 0 from J; bases not matched to a gene: 6. CDR1 and CDR2 (germline): MNHEY, SVGAGI. CDR3 length: 15 residues. This chain's CDR3 is CASRGQVSSGNTIYF. CDR3 DNA: TGTGCCAGCCGGGGACAGGTCAGCTCTGGAAACACCATATATTTT.

The chain uses TRBV19 and TRBJ2-1; possibly TRBD2 for D (6 bases). The CDR3 totals 11 residues. Between the trimmed V and J ends, which lost 10 bases and 8 bases, there was a span of 12 bases. Per the germline V gene, CDR1 is LNHDA and CDR2 is SQIVND (reference sequence). The CDR3 sequence is CATRTNDEQFF. CDR3 nucleotide sequence: TGTGCCACCAGGACTAATGATGAGCAGTTCTTC.

The chain is built from TRBV6-1 and TRBJ1-2, with 8 bases identical to TRBD1. The V segment lost 3 bases and the J segment 8 bases; nucleotides outside the gene matches: 14. Germline CDR1 MNHNS, CDR2 SASEGT. The CDR3 spans 16 residues. The CDR3 nucleotides are TGTGCCAGCAGTGATTCTGGACAGGGTTTCGAGATGGGCTACACCTTC. It specifies CASSDSGQGFEMGYTF.

This clone has just a few counts. The genes are TRBV7-2 and TRBJ2-5, with D possibly matching TRBD2 (5 bases). This CDR3 has 14 amino acids. CDR1 SGHTA and CDR2 FQGNSA come from the germline V gene. V dropped 5 bases and J dropped 1 base, with 11 bases sitting between them. DNA of the CDR3: TGTGCCAGCAGCCAACGGGAAGGCCAAGAGACCCAGTACTTC. It yields the protein CASSQREGQETQYF.

This sequence joins TRBV5-1 and TRBJ2-1; 12 bases are shared with TRBD1. The CDR3 runs 15 residues. V dropped 4 bases and J dropped 8; count of bases not matched to a gene: 7. In germline, CDR1 is SGHRS, CDR2 YFSETQ. The CDR3 reads CASSRDRGQGDEQFF. CDR3 bases: TGCGCCAGCAGCAGGGACAGGGGGCAAGGGGATGAGCAGTTCTTC. Filled out from reference TRBV5-1 and TRBJ2-1, the complete variable domain reads KAGVTQTPRYLIKTRGQQVTLSCSPISGHRSVSWYQQTPGQGLQFLFEYFSETQRNKGNFPGRFSGRQFSNSRSEMNVSTLELGDSALYLCASSRDRGQGDEQFFGPGTRLTVL.

This rearrangement joins TRBV29-1 to TRBJ2-3; perhaps TRBD2 as D (5 bases). Germline V gene sequence: CDR1 SQVTM, CDR2 ANQGSEA. Trimming took 8 bases from V and 0 from J, leaving 12 bases between them. This CDR3 spans 13 amino acids. In DNA, the CDR3 is TGCAGCATAATTCGGGGAAGCACAGATACGCAGTATTTT. Its protein is CSIIRGSTDTQYF.

The rearrangement uses TRBV9 and TRBJ2-3; no firm D call. The CDR3 runs to 15 residues. V was pared by 4 bases and J by 0 bases, with 12 bases between. Germline V gene sequence: CDR1 SGDLS, CDR2 YYNGEE. CDR3 sequence (DNA): TGTGCCAGCAGCCTTGGAGCGCTCAGCACAGATACGCAGTATTTT. Protein product: CASSLGALSTDTQYF.

The chain combines TRBV23-1 with TRBJ2-1, with 8 bases fitting TRBD2. TRBV23-1 is sorted into the ORF group, with uncertain function. V shed 4 bases, J shed 7 bases, and the junction held 12 bases outside the gene matches. This CDR3 has 16 residues. This CDR3 is CASSPALAGYRNEQFF. For the CDR3, the DNA is TGCGCCAGCAGTCCAGCTTTAGCGGGGTATAGGAATGAGCAGTTCTTC.

V gene TRBV3-1 (or the pseudogene TRBV3-2) combines with J gene TRBJ2-2, with TRBD2 as a possible D gene (6 bases). CDR1 and CDR2 from the germline V gene are LGHDT and YNNKEL (reference sequence). Deletions cut 6 bases from V and 6 bases from J, with 17 bases between. This CDR3 has 15 residues. CDR3 in amino acids: CASRKTRSGAGELFF. Written as DNA, the CDR3 is TGTGCCAGCAGGAAGACTCGATCGGGAGCCGGGGAGCTGTTTTTT.

This clone was recorded a few times. The rearrangement links TRBV30 to TRBJ1-5; D possibly corresponds to TRBD1 (5 bases). This CDR3 has 13 residues. Germline V gene data show CDR1 as GTSNPN and CDR2 as SVGIG (reference sequence). Trimming shortened V by 4 bases and J by 5 bases, and 12 bases separated the two germline ends. The CDR3 loop reads CAWNSGYHQPQHF. The CDR3 region has the DNA TGTGCCTGGAATTCAGGGTATCATCAGCCCCAGCATTTT.

Here the CDR3 reads CASSYGGSRGYTF. CDR3 in DNA: TGTGCCAGCAGTTACGGCGGATCGCGGGGCTACACCTTC. The rearrangement uses TRBV6-5 and TRBJ1-2; D is undetermined. V was cut by 2 bases and J by 8 bases, with 12 bases left in between. The germline gives CDR1 MNHEY, CDR2 SVGAGI. This CDR3 contains 13 residues.

This sequence joins TRBV7-8 and TRBJ2-1, with 8 bases matching TRBD2. This CDR3 is 15 amino acids long. V lost 1 base to trimming and J lost 6 bases; unmatched junction nucleotides: 5. The germline V gene encodes CDR1 SGHVS and CDR2 FQNEAQ. The DNA for the CDR3 is TGTGCCAGCAGCTTAGGCTCGGGAGGGGGCAATGAGCAGTTCTTC. This sequence encodes CASSLGSGGGNEQFF.

The J gene is TRBJ2-3, the V gene TRBV7-6, with 10 nucleotides matching TRBD1. Germline V CDR1 and CDR2: SGHVS, FNYEAQ. The V segment lost 5 bases and the J segment 0 bases; nucleotides outside the gene matches: 2. The length of the CDR3 is 15 residues. The CDR3 spells CASSPGQGSTDTQYF. For the CDR3, the DNA is TGTGCCAGCAGCCCGGGACAGGGGAGCACAGATACGCAGTATTTT.

This clone appeared a single time. The CDR3 coding sequence is TGTGCCAGCAGTGACTTTCCAAGCGCTGGACTCACTGAAGCTTTCTTT. Residues: CASSDFPSAGLTEAFF. J is TRBJ1-1 and V is TRBV6-4; D remains unclear. The CDR3 is made up of 16 amino acids. CDR1 and CDR2 from the germline V gene are MRHNA and SNTAGT. V was shortened by 1 base and J by 4 bases, with 16 bases between the two germline ends.

The V gene is TRBV24-1, the J gene TRBJ2-2; 12 bases line up with TRBD2. The ends lost 4 bases at V and 7 bases at J; junction bases unmatched: 9. Per the germline V gene, CDR1 is KGHDR and CDR2 is SFDVKD. The length of the CDR3 is 17 residues. The CDR3 is CATSDAGLAGSVGELFF. The DNA for the CDR3 is TGTGCCACCAGTGACGCTGGACTAGCGGGATCGGTCGGGGAGCTGTTTTTT.

The chain combines TRBV28 with TRBJ2-6, with D tentatively TRBD1 (6 bases). Germline CDR1 and CDR2: MDHEN and SYDVKM. CDR3 size: 17 residues. The V and J ends lost 4 bases and 2 bases respectively, with 15 bases between them. CDR3 nucleotides: TGTGCCAGCAGTTCCGGAGGTGGGGGCCCTGGGGCCAACGTCCTGACTTTC. This sequence encodes CASSSGGGGPGANVLTF.